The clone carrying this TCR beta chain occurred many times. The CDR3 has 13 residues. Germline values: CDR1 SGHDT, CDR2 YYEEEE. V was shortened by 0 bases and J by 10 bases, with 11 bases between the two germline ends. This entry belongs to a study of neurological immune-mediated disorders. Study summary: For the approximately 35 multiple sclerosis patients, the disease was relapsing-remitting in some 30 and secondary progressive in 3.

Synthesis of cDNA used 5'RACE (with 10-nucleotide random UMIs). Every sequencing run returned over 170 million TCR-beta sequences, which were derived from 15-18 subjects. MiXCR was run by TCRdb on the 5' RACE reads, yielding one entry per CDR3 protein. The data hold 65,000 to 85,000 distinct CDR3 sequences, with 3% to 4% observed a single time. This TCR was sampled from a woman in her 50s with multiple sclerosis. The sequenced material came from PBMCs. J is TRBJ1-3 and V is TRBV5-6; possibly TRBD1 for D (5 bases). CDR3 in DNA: TGTGCCAGCAGCTTGGGGGGCTTCCCTACCATATATTTT. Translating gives CASSLGGFPTIYF.